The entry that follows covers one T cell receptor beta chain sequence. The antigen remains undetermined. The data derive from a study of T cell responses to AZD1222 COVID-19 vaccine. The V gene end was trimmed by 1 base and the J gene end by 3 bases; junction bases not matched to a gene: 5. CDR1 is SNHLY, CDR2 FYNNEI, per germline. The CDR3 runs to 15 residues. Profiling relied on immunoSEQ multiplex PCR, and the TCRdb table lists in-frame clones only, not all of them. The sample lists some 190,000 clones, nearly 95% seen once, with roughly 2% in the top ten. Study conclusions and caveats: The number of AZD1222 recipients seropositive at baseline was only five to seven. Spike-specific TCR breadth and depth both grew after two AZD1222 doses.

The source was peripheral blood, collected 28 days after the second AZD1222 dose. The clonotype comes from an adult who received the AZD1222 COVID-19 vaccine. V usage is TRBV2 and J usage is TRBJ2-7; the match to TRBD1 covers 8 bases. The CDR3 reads CASSEGRGPGYEQYF. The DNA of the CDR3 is TGTGCCAGCAGTGAAGGCAGGGGGCCGGGCTACGAGCAGTACTTC. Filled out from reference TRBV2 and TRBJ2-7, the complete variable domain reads EPEVTQTPSHQVTQMGQEVILRCVPISNHLYFYWYRQILGQKVEFLVSFYNNEISEKSEIFDDQFSVERPDGSNFTLKIRSTKLEDSAMYFCASSEGRGPGYEQYFGPGTRLTVT.